The entry below describes one TCR beta chain. This sample was included in a study of response to subunit inactivated influenza vaccine. The germline gives CDR1 DFQATT, CDR2 SNEGSKA (reference sequence). This CDR3 region has 13 residues. TCRdb reprocessed the RT-PCR reads via MiXCR and lists one record per CDR3 protein. The sample holds 500,000 to 550,000 distinct CDR3 sequences; around 7.9% are singletons and the top ten take around 13%. Sequences were derived from PBMCs from blood, sampled roughly 24 months after vaccination. The chain recombines TRBV20-1 with TRBJ2-1; 8 bases match TRBD1. This receptor was taken from a man between 50 and 69 years old who received an inactivated influenza vaccine. The CDR3 coding sequence is TGCAGCAGACAGGGGCAGGCCTACAATGAGCAGTTCTTC. This codes for CSRQGQAYNEQFF.